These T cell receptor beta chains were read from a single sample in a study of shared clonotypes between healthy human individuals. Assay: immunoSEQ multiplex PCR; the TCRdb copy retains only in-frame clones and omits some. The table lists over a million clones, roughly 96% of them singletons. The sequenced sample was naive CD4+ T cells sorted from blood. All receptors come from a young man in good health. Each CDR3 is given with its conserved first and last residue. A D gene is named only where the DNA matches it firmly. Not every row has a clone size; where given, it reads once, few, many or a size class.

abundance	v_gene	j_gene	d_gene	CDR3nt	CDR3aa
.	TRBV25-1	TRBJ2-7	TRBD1	TGTGCCAGCAGTGAGCCTCGGACAGGGGGCTACGAGCAGTACTTC	CASSEPRTGGYEQYF
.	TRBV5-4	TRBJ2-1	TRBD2	TGTGCCAGCCGGGGGGGCGGGAGAAACAATGAGCAGTTCTTC	CASRGGGRNNEQFF
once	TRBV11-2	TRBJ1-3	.	TGTGCCAGCAGCTTAGGCAGCCGCTCTGGAAACACCATATATTTT	CASSLGSRSGNTIYF
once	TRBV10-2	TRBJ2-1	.	TGCGCCAGCAGTGGAGGGTTTAAAAACAATGAGCAGTTCTTC	CASSGGFKNNEQFF
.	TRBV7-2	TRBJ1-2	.	TGTGCCAGCAGCTCTTCGTCTAGGACAGAGTATGGCTACACCTTC	CASSSSSRTEYGYTF
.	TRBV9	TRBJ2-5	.	TGTGCCAGCAGCTACCAAATCACAGCGCAAGAGACCCAGTACTTC	CASSYQITAQETQYF
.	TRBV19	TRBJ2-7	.	TGTGCCAGTAGTAAGGGCCAGGGCGGGACAGCCTACGAGCAGTACTTC	CASSKGQGGTAYEQYF
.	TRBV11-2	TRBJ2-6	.	TGTGCCAGCAGCCCGGACGTCCGGAGATTCTTATCTGGGGCCAACGTCCTGACTTTC	CASSPDVRRFLSGANVLTF
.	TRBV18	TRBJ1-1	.	TGTGCCAGCTCAGCTGGAGAGGGAACTGAAGCTTTCTTT	CASSAGEGTEAFF
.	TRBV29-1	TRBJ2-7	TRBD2	TGCAGCGTGACAAGCGGGAGGGCCTTAGACGAGCAGTACTTC	CSVTSGRALDEQYF
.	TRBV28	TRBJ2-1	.	TGTGCCAGCAGTTTGGCAGAAAATGAGCAGTTCTTC	CASSLAENEQFF
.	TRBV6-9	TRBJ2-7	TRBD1	TGTGCCAGCAGTAATAAGACAGGGGTCTTCTCCTACGAGCAGTACTTC	CASSNKTGVFSYEQYF
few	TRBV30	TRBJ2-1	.	TGTGCCTGGAGTGAGGGTTGGAGGAACTCCTACAATGAGCAGTTCTTC	CAWSEGWRNSYNEQFF
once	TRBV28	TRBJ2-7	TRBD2	TGTGCCAGCAATCTTGGGCCAAGCGGGGCCGAGCAGTACTTC	CASNLGPSGAEQYF
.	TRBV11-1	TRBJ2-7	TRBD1	TGTGCCAGCAGCTTAACCCCTCAGACCGGGACAGACTCCTACGAGCAGTACTTC	CASSLTPQTGTDSYEQYF
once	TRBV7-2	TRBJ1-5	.	TGTGCCAGCAGCTTAAGGGGCCAAACTCAGCCCCAGCATTTT	CASSLRGQTQPQHF
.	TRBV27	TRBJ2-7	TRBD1	TGTGCCAGCAGTTTAGGGGTACCGGGACAGGGCTTGAACGCCTACGAGCAGTACTTC	CASSLGVPGQGLNAYEQYF
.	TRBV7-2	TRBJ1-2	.	TGTGCCAGCAGTTCCCTCTCCGACAGAGACACCTTC	CASSSLSDRDTF
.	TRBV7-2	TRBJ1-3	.	TGTGCCAGCAGCTTAGCGCACGGATTAAGCTCTGGAAACACCATATATTTT	CASSLAHGLSSGNTIYF
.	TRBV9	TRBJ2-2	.	TGTGCCAGCAGCGTAGCTAGTCTGATAGGCGGGGAGCTGTTTTTT	CASSVASLIGGELFF
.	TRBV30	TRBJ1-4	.	TGTGCCTGGAGCGTACTCCGAAGGAATAATGAAAAACTGTTTTTT	CAWSVLRRNNEKLFF
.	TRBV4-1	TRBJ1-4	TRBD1	TGCGCCAGCAGCCAAGACCGGACAGGGGCCGGAACTAATGAAAAACTGTTTTTT	CASSQDRTGAGTNEKLFF
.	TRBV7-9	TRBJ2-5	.	TGTGCCAGCAGCTTAGGACAGCAAGAGACCCAGTACTTC	CASSLGQQETQYF
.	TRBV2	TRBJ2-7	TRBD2	TGTGCCAGCAGAGAGGGACTAGCGAATTCCTACGAGCAGTACTTC	CASREGLANSYEQYF
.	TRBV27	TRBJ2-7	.	TGTGCCAGCAGTTTGGGGGGCACTCTCTCCTACGAGCAGTACTTC	CASSLGGTLSYEQYF
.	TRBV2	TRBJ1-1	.	TGTGCCAGCAGTGTGGACAGCCTGAGGGACACTGAAGCTTTCTTT	CASSVDSLRDTEAFF
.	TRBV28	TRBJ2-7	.	TGTGCCAGCAGTTTTGGTCAGGTATTACTCGAGCAGTACTTC	CASSFGQVLLEQYF
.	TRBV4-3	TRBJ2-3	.	TGCGCCAGCAGCCAAGAGTTATCAGATACGCAGTATTTT	CASSQELSDTQYF
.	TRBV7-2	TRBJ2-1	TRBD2	TGTGCCAGCAGCTTCTCCGGACTAGCCTCAGGCTCCGAGCAGTTCTTC	CASSFSGLASGSEQFF
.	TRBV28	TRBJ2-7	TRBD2	TGTGCCAGCAGTTCCCCGGGACTAGAAGGCTACGAGCAGTACTTC	CASSSPGLEGYEQYF
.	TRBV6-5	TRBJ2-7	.	TGTGCCAGCACCTCACCGGGACGAAGCCCCCAAGGGCAGTACTTC	CASTSPGRSPQGQYF
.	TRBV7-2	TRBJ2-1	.	TGTGCCAGCAGCTTAGGGGCTAGAGCTTCCGGTGAGCAGTTCTTC	CASSLGARASGEQFF
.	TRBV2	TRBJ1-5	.	TGTGCCAGCAGTGGGGACCATAATCAGCCCCAGCATTTT	CASSGDHNQPQHF
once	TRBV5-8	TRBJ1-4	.	TGTGCCAGCAGCCCTCCCAGGGTTCTCCTCTTCGGTGAAAAACTGTTTTTT	CASSPPRVLLFGEKLFF
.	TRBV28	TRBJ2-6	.	TGTGCCAGCAGTTTCGAATTAACCTACTCTGGGGCCAACGTCCTGACTTTC	CASSFELTYSGANVLTF
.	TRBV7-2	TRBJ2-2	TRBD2	TGTGCCAGCAGCTCTAATAGCGGGAGGGCCGTAGGCACCGGGGAGCTGTTTTTT	CASSSNSGRAVGTGELFF
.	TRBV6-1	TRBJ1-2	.	TGTGCCAGCAGTCGCGGTGGTAGGGTAGATGGCTACACCTTC	CASSRGGRVDGYTF
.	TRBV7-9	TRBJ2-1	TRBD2	TGTGCCAGCAGCTTAGCTAGGGGACTAGTTATTTATGATGAGCAGTTCTTC	CASSLARGLVIYDEQFF
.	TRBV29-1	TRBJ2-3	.	TGCAGCTCATCCGGGGGAGCAGATACGCAGTATTTT	CSSSGGADTQYF
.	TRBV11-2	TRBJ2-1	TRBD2	TGTGCCAGCAGGAGACTAGCGGGACGTTTTAATGAGCAGTTCTTC	CASRRLAGRFNEQFF
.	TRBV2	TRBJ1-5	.	TGTGCCAGCAGTTCGGCAGGTATGGTGCCCCAGCATTTT	CASSSAGMVPQHF
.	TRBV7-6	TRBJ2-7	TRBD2	TGTGCCAGCAGCCGAGGGACTAGCGGGGCCCTAGTGAGCGAGCAGTACTTC	CASSRGTSGALVSEQYF
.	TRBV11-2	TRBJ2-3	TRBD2	TGTGCCAGCAGCTTACTAGCGGGAACGAGTTGCGCAGATACGCAGTATTTT	CASSLLAGTSCADTQYF
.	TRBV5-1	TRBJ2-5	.	TGCGCCAGCAGCTTGGCTGGGGGTGAGACCCAGTACTTC	CASSLAGGETQYF
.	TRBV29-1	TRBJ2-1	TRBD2	TGCAGCGACAGACTAGCGGGCGCCTACAATGAGCAGTTCTTC	CSDRLAGAYNEQFF
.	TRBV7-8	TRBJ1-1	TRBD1	TGTGCCAGCAGCTCGCCCTTAGGGACAGGCAATAACACTGAAGCTTTCTTT	CASSSPLGTGNNTEAFF
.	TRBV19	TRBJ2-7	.	TGTGCCAGTAGTAAGGGCGGCTCCTACGAGCAGTACTTC	CASSKGGSYEQYF
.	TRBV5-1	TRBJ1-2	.	TGCGCCAGCAGCTCAGGGGAAGGGTATGGCTACACCTTC	CASSSGEGYGYTF
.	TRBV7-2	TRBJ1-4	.	TGTGCCAGCAGCTTGCAATCTTCGACAGGTTCTGAAAAACTGTTTTTT	CASSLQSSTGSEKLFF
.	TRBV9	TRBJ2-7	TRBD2	TGTGCCAGCAGCCTAGCGGGAAGTTCCTACGAGCAGTACTTC	CASSLAGSSYEQYF
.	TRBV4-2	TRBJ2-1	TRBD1	TGTGCCAGCAGCCAGCGCGACAGGGGAATCAATGAGCAGTTCTTC	CASSQRDRGINEQFF
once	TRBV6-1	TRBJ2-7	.	TGTGCCAGCAGTGAAGCCGGCAGGGACGAGCAGTACTTC	CASSEAGRDEQYF
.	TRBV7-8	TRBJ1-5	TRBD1	TGTGCCAGCAGCCGGACAGGCAATAGCAATCAGCCCCAGCATTTT	CASSRTGNSNQPQHF
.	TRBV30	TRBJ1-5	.	TGTGCCTGGAGGCCTGGGGGGAGACAGCCCCAGCATTTT	CAWRPGGRQPQHF
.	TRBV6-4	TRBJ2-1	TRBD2	TGTGCCAGCAGTAAAGGGCCGGGACTAGGGGTTAATGAGCAGTTCTTC	CASSKGPGLGVNEQFF
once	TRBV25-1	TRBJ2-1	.	TGTGCCGGACAAGGACCGGCCCCCGGCAATGAGCAGTTCTTC	CAGQGPAPGNEQFF
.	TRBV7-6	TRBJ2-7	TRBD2	TGTGCCAGCAGCTTAGCCCCCAATAGCGGGATAGAGACCTACGAGCAGTACTTC	CASSLAPNSGIETYEQYF
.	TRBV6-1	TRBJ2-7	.	TGTGCCAGCAGTGAGGTCCCTGCCTACGAGCAGTACTTC	CASSEVPAYEQYF